This record covers a single TCR beta chain. CDR1 is LNHDA, CDR2 SQIVND, per germline (reference sequence). The CDR3 loop spans 14 amino acids. V shed 10 bases, J shed 4 bases, and the junction held 9 bases outside the gene matches. This record comes from a study of blood T cell repertoires in COVID-19. At the level of the study: The study drew acute and convalescent COVID-19 samples from the United States, Italy and Spain. T cells, B-cell-depleted T cells, or PBMCs provided the cDNA or gDNA that served as material.

Per the study methods: Quantification of nucleated cells was approximated via reference gene primer amplification. Measured with immunoSEQ multiplex PCR; TCRdb has only the in-frame clones, and not every one. V and J calls and clone size are copied from that table; D and trimming were computed from the DNA. The sample lists about 50,000 clones; 86% were seen once. The clonotype comes from a woman aged 55-70 years with acute or convalescent COVID-19. The J gene is TRBJ1-4, the V gene TRBV19; 7 bases agree with TRBD1. Sequencing was carried out using peripheral blood. In DNA form, the CDR3 reads TGTGCCACAGCATGGGGACAGAGTAATGAAAAACTGTTTTTT. This codes for CATAWGQSNEKLFF.